This T cell receptor beta chain was identified in a study of control samples from healthy donors and cancer patients. CDR3 length: 14 amino acids. Germline V CDR1 and CDR2: SGHDT, YYEEEE. V lost 3 bases and J lost 3, with 13 bases in between. Clones were read by immunoSEQ multiplex PCR, and TCRdb kept only the in-frame ones, dropping some. The data show about 51,000 clones, 80% seen once. Source material: blood. This rearrangement joins TRBV5-6 to TRBJ2-7; D call uncertain. The TCR was taken from a man between 70 and 80 years old in good health. CDR3 protein: CASSSAVPFYEQYF. The CDR3 nucleotides read TGTGCCAGCAGCTCGGCGGTTCCCTTCTACGAGCAGTACTTC.